These 25 T cell receptor beta chains originate from one sample sequenced in a study of beta chain features in type 1 diabetes. Study findings and constraints: Type 1 diabetes patients had moderately but significantly shorter TCRB CDR3s in all four CD4+ subsets.

Every bit of the isolated RNA underwent reverse transcription, so sequencing read expressed TCRB transcripts. Assay used: immunoSEQ multiplex PCR; TCRdb lists only in-frame clones, some missing. The sample has hundreds of thousands of clones, roughly 9% seen once. These TCRs are of unknown antigen specificity. Sequenced: central memory CD4+ T cells from blood. The origin of the receptors is a man aged 25-45 years with type 1 diabetes.

This clone was picked up a small number of times. The chain joins TRBV6-6 to TRBJ2-7, with 9 nucleotides matching TRBD1. The germline V gene encodes CDR1 MNHNY and CDR2 SVGAGI (reference sequence). The CDR3 loop spans 16 amino acids. V lost 5 bases to trimming and J lost 0 bases; unmatched junction nucleotides: 8. CDR3: CASSGGTGSLSYEQYF. The CDR3 region has the DNA TGTGCCAGCAGTGGGGGGACAGGGAGTCTCTCCTACGAGCAGTACTTC.

The chain couples TRBV30 to TRBJ2-7, with no clear D. Germline V gene data show CDR1 as GTSNPN and CDR2 as SVGIG (reference sequence). CDR3 length equals 13 residues. V dropped 3 bases and J dropped 6 bases, with 15 bases sitting between them. The CDR3 DNA sequence: TGTGCCTGGAGATTCAGCCAGAACGCCGAGCAGTACTTC. This encodes CAWRFSQNAEQYF.

This clone was recorded a few times. The V and J genes are TRBV7-2 and TRBJ2-1; TRBD1 agrees at 8 bases. The CDR3 is 16 amino acids. The ends lost 6 bases at V and 1 base at J; junction bases unmatched: 8. Germline V gene sequence: CDR1 SGHTA, CDR2 FQGNSA. CDR3 residues: CASRRDRGRSYNEQFF. The CDR3 DNA follows: TGTGCCAGCAGGCGCGACAGGGGTCGGTCCTACAATGAGCAGTTCTTC.

This clone was observed a few times. The chain has TRBV29-1 and TRBJ2-5; weak D call: TRBD1 (5 bases). This CDR3 contains 13 residues. In germline, CDR1 is SQVTM, CDR2 ANQGSEA. V dropped 3 bases and J dropped 4 bases, with 12 bases sitting between them. CDR3 protein: CSVELRTRETQYF. As DNA, the CDR3 is TGCAGCGTTGAGTTAAGGACAAGAGAGACCCAGTACTTC.

The chain links TRBV2 to TRBJ1-5; 11 nucleotides line up with TRBD1. Per the germline V gene, CDR1 is SNHLY and CDR2 is FYNNEI. V lost 6 bases to trimming and J lost 7 bases; unmatched junction nucleotides: 8. The CDR3 consists of 15 residues. For the CDR3, the DNA is TGTGCCAGCAGCAAGGGACAGGGGGAAGGACAGCCCCAGCATTTT. As protein: CASSKGQGEGQPQHF. Together with reference TRBV2 and TRBJ1-5, the CDR3 gives the full variable domain: EPEVTQTPSHQVTQMGQEVILRCVPISNHLYFYWYRQILGQKVEFLVSFYNNEISEKSEIFDDQFSVERPDGSNFTLKIRSTKLEDSAMYFCASSKGQGEGQPQHFGDGTRLSIL.

The chain combines TRBV7-9 with TRBJ1-1; a weak D match, TRBD1 (6 bases). The CDR3 length is 15 residues. Trimming left V 3 bases short and J 0 bases short, with 11 bases between. CDR1 and CDR2 from the germline V gene are SEHNR and FQNEAQ (reference sequence). The chain's CDR3 is CASSFGGAMNTEAFF. DNA of the CDR3: TGTGCCAGCAGCTTCGGGGGGGCAATGAACACTGAAGCTTTCTTT.

This clone was counted a few times. V gene TRBV5-1 combines with J gene TRBJ2-1; the match to TRBD2 covers 9 bases. V was pared by 1 base and J by 3 bases, with 5 bases of the junction left unmatched. Germline-derived CDR1 and CDR2 are SGHRS and YFSETQ. The CDR3 loop spans 16 amino acids. The CDR3 DNA sequence: TGCGCCAGCAGCTTGCGGGCTAGCGGGGTCTACAATGAGCAGTTCTTC. Its protein product is CASSLRASGVYNEQFF.

This clone was seen ten or more times. The J gene is TRBJ1-1, the V gene TRBV4-1; TRBD1 might be the D (6 bases). The CDR3 is 16 amino acids. Germline-derived CDR1 and CDR2 are MGHRA and YSYEKL. Trimming took off 2 bases at V and 5 bases at J, with 18 bases between the two ends. The CDR3 spells CASSQLGGHRGTEAFF. CDR3 sequence (DNA): TGCGCCAGCAGCCAACTGGGGGGCCACCGAGGAACTGAAGCTTTCTTT.

The gene calls are TRBV5-4 and TRBJ1-2, with D possibly being TRBD1 (6 bases). Between the trimmed V and J ends, which lost 6 bases and 6 bases, there was a span of 18 bases. The CDR3 spans 14 residues. Germline V gene sequence: CDR1 SGHNT, CDR2 YYREEE (reference sequence). CDR3 region: CASTQGTEVNGYTF. CDR3 sequence (DNA): TGTGCCAGCACCCAGGGGACGGAGGTGAATGGCTACACCTTC.

CDR3 sequence: CASSTYQDEQYF. CDR3 bases: TGTGCCAGCAGCACATATCAAGACGAGCAGTACTTC. The rearrangement links TRBV7-2 to TRBJ2-7; no reliable D call. There are 12 residues in the CDR3. Trimming pared 5 bases from V and 5 bases from J, leaving 10 bases between. From germline, CDR1 is SGHTA and CDR2 FQGNSA.

J is TRBJ2-2 and V is TRBV6-5; D is uncertain. This CDR3 spans 16 amino acids. Germline loops: CDR1 MNHEY, CDR2 SVGAGI. The ends were cut back, 0 bases at V and 7 bases at J, with 15 bases in the middle. CDR3 loop: CASSYSFGVENGELFF. The CDR3 coding sequence is TGTGCCAGCAGTTACTCGTTTGGGGTGGAAAACGGGGAGCTGTTTTTT.

This clone was seen many times. The chain couples TRBV5-1 to TRBJ2-3; maybe TRBD2 (6 bases). The V gene's germline CDR1 is SGHRS and CDR2 YFSETQ. This CDR3 contains 17 residues. V was clipped by 0 bases and J by 2 bases, with 16 bases between them. CDR3 amino acids: CASSLVVLRGSTDTQYF. Here the CDR3 DNA reads TGCGCCAGCAGCTTGGTAGTGCTGCGGGGATCCACAGATACGCAGTATTTT.

This clone occurred a few times. The CDR3 here is CASSYEKQGRYTF. The CDR3 nucleotides are TGTGCCAGCAGTTACGAAAAACAGGGACGCTACACCTTC. This chain links TRBV27 with TRBJ1-2; possible D gene TRBD1, 6 bases. Per germline, CDR1 MNHEY and CDR2 SMNVEV (reference sequence). Deletions cut 4 bases from V and 9 bases from J, with 15 bases between. There are 13 residues in the CDR3.

This clone has more than one count but fewer than ten. The gene calls are TRBV28 and TRBJ2-1, with TRBD1 matching 9 bases. There are 13 residues in the CDR3. V shed 6 bases, J shed 7 bases, and the junction held 4 bases outside the gene matches. Germline V gene lookup returns CDR1 MDHEN and CDR2 SYDVKM. DNA of the CDR3: TGTGCCAGCAGGCGGACAGGGGCGAATGAGCAGTTCTTC. This codes for CASRRTGANEQFF.

The V and J genes are TRBV18 and TRBJ1-1; D might be TRBD1 (5 bases). V lost 3 bases, J lost 1 base, and 15 bases lay in between. In germline, CDR1 is KGHSH, CDR2 LQKENI. The CDR3 covers 16 residues. This CDR3 reads CASSPYSGTENTEAFF. For the CDR3, the DNA is TGTGCCAGCTCACCTTATTCAGGGACCGAGAACACTGAAGCTTTCTTT.

The CDR3 sequence is CAISESGSYNSPLHF. CDR3 sequence (DNA): TGTGCCATCAGTGAGTCGGGCTCCTATAATTCACCCCTCCACTTT. This chain uses TRBV10-3 with TRBJ1-6; D is unresolved. This CDR3 is built from 15 residues. Trimming stripped 0 bases from V and 0 bases from J, with 3 bases between. Germline V gene lookup returns CDR1 ENHRY and CDR2 SYGVKD.

This chain connects TRBV23-1 to TRBJ2-4; D is perhaps TRBD1 (5 bases). TRBV23-1 is treated as an ORF (open reading frame) with a function not yet certain. The ends were cut back, 7 bases at V and 15 bases at J, with 16 bases in the middle. The length of the CDR3 is 11 residues. This CDR3 reads CASTQGESRYF. In DNA, the CDR3 is TGCGCCAGCACCCAGGGCGAGTCAAGGTACTTC.

This clone has only a few counts. The chain is built from TRBV4-3 and TRBJ2-7; 15 bases match TRBD2. Germline values: CDR1 LGHNA, CDR2 YSLEER. With V trimmed by 0 bases and J by 2 bases, 8 bases remained unmatched. The CDR3 consists of 19 residues. The CDR3 is CASSQDRTSGGAEAYEQYF. The CDR3 DNA sequence: TGCGCCAGCAGCCAAGATCGGACTAGCGGGGGGGCCGAGGCCTACGAGCAGTACTTC.

The chain has TRBV30 and TRBJ2-5; D possibly corresponds to TRBD2 (6 bases). The CDR3 has 14 amino acids. V was clipped by 2 bases and J by 5 bases, with 15 bases between them. The germline V gene has CDR1 GTSNPN and CDR2 SVGIG (reference sequence). CDR3 in amino acids: CAWSRTPGRETQYF. The DNA for the CDR3 is TGTGCCTGGAGTAGAACCCCAGGGAGGGAGACCCAGTACTTC.

This clone was recorded a few times. The J gene is TRBJ2-1, the V gene TRBV14; 8 positions match TRBD2. The CDR3 contains 15 residues. Germline CDR1 SGHDN, CDR2 FVKESK. J was trimmed by 7 bases and V by 4 bases; bases with no gene match: 9. The CDR3 sequence: CASSLRPSGQNEQFF. The DNA of the CDR3 is TGTGCCAGCAGCCTTCGGCCTAGCGGGCAAAATGAGCAGTTCTTC.

The table lists this clone with a few counts. The chain carries TRBV11-3 and TRBJ1-1; D may be TRBD1 (6 bases). There are 13 residues in the CDR3. Germline CDR1 SGHNT, CDR2 YENEEA. Trimming took off 5 bases at V and 5 bases at J, with 12 bases between the two ends. CDR3 coding DNA: TGTGCCAGCAGCGCAGGGGATGGGACTGAAGCTTTCTTT. This codes for CASSAGDGTEAFF.

This clone has only a few counts. The chain uses TRBV19 and TRBJ2-3, with no clear D. Trimming removed 2 bases at V and 4 bases at J, with 7 bases between. The CDR3 has 13 residues. From germline, CDR1 is LNHDA and CDR2 SQIVND (reference sequence). The CDR3 coding sequence is TGTGCCAGTAGTATATGGCTAGCAGATACGCAGTATTTT. This encodes CASSIWLADTQYF. The complete variable domain, with remaining parts taken from reference TRBV19 and TRBJ2-3, reads DGGITQSPKYLFRKEGQNVTLSCEQNLNHDAMYWYRQDPGQGLRLIYYSQIVNDFQKGDIAEGYSVSREKKESFPLTVTSAQKNPTAFYLCASSIWLADTQYFGPGTRLTVL.

V and J are TRBV28 and TRBJ2-7; TRBD2 matches 9 bases. The CDR3 spans 15 residues. Germline trimming cut 5 bases from V and 3 bases from J; bases unmatched to any gene: 8. Germline values: CDR1 MDHEN, CDR2 SYDVKM. This CDR3 reads CASSPPSGASYEQYF. The CDR3 region has the DNA TGTGCCAGCAGTCCCCCTAGCGGGGCAAGCTACGAGCAGTACTTC.

The chain recombines TRBV4-3 with TRBJ1-6, with a tentative D call TRBD1 (5 bases). From germline, CDR1 is LGHNA and CDR2 YSLEER. The CDR3 has 17 residues. V lost 0 bases and J 10 bases, leaving 19 bases between the germline ends. CDR3 amino acids: CASSQELSTGAESPLHF. The CDR3 DNA is TGCGCCAGCAGCCAAGAATTAAGTACAGGAGCTGAATCACCCCTCCACTTT.

The rearrangement uses TRBV4-1 and TRBJ2-5, with TRBD2 as a possible D gene (7 bases). The CDR3 covers 16 residues. Germline CDR1 and CDR2: MGHRA and YSYEKL. Trimming took 0 bases from V and 1 from J, leaving 12 bases between them. In DNA form, the CDR3 reads TGCGCCAGCAGCCAAGATCGGGGGGCTATCCAAGAGACCCAGTACTTC. It encodes CASSQDRGAIQETQYF.